This T cell receptor beta chain was recorded in a study of control samples from healthy donors and cancer patients. Data came from immunoSEQ multiplex PCR; TCRdb stores just in-frame clones and leaves some out. The repertoire has 150,000 to 200,000 clones, around 90% of them found once; the top ten carry about 5.3%. The source of this sequence is a woman in her twenties or thirties in good health. Specimen: blood.

This chain's CDR3 is CSVPTEPYGYTF. CDR3 DNA: TGCAGCGTACCGACGGAGCCCTATGGCTACACCTTC. The V gene is TRBV29-1, the J gene TRBJ1-2; D unclear. The CDR3 runs to 12 residues. Germline V gives CDR1 SQVTM, CDR2 ANQGSEA. The V end was cut by 6 bases, the J end by 4 bases, with 12 bases between.